Presented here are 3 T cell receptor beta chains from one specimen sequenced in a study of T cells in Graves' hyperthyroidism and ophthalmopathy. There were TCR beta CDR3 regions amplified from RNA transcripts. HTBI primers were used for first-round RT-PCR of the TCR CDR3. TCRdb re-analysed the multiplex PCR reads in MiXCR, keeping a single row per CDR3 protein. Among hundreds of thousands of distinct CDR3 sequences listed, nearly 20% were seen once. Sample: blood. The receptors were sampled from a man aged 40-55 years with Graves' ophthalmopathy.

This clonotype appeared many times. The V and J genes are TRBV13 and TRBJ2-3; D unresolved. Germline CDR1 reads PRHDT; CDR2 reads FYEKMQ (reference sequence). Trimming took off 2 bases at V and 4 bases at J, with 10 bases between the two ends. CDR3 size: 14 residues. The CDR3 DNA reads as TGTGCCAGCAGCTTATCAGCGATCCCAGATACGCAGTATTTT. It encodes CASSLSAIPDTQYF.

This clonotype was seen at least ten times. The chain couples TRBV12-3 or TRBV12-4 to TRBJ2-1, with TRBD2 matching over 10 bases. The length of the CDR3 is 15 residues. V gave up 7 bases and J gave up 0 bases; unmatched junction bases: 3. The CDR3 spells CASTASGGSYNEQFF. The CDR3 region has the DNA TGTGCCAGCACCGCTAGCGGGGGCTCCTACAATGAGCAGTTCTTC.

The gene calls are TRBV4-3 and TRBJ1-1; D may be TRBD1 (6 bases). V was clipped by 0 bases and J by 0 bases, with 14 bases between them. CDR1 and CDR2 (germline): LGHNA, YSLEER. The CDR3 consists of 17 residues. This CDR3 reads CASSQEAPTGMNTEAFF. CDR3 nucleotide sequence: TGCGCCAGCAGCCAAGAGGCTCCCACAGGGATGAACACTGAAGCTTTCTTT.